This T cell receptor beta chain was obtained from a study of shared clonotypes between healthy human individuals. The V end was cut by 0 bases, the J end by 0 bases, with 9 bases between. Germline assignment: CDR1 SGDLS and CDR2 YYNGEE. The CDR3 has 15 amino acids. Sequencing used immunoSEQ multiplex PCR; TCRdb keeps in-frame clones, though not all of them. Of some 300,000 clones detected, around 67% appear once; the ten largest clones hold roughly 10%. This chain joins TRBV9 and TRBJ1-1, with a possible D match to TRBD1 (5 bases). Sequenced input: memory CD4+ T cells sorted from blood. The subset denotes: CD45RA-negative fraction. The sequence was obtained from a man aged 25-40 years in good health. CDR3 in DNA: TGTGCCAGCAGCGTAGGCGGGGCCATGAACACTGAAGCTTTCTTT. Protein sequence: CASSVGGAMNTEAFF.